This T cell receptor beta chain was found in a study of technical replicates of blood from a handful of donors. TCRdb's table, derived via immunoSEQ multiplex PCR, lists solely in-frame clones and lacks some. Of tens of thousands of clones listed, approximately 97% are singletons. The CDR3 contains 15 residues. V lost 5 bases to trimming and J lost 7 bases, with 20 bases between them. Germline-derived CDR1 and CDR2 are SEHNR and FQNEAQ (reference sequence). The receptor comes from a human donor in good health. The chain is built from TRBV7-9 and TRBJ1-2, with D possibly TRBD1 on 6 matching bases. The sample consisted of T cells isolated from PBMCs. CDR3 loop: CASSPIGGVESGYTF. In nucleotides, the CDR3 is TGTGCCAGCAGCCCGATAGGGGGGGTAGAGAGTGGCTACACCTTC.